The 25 T cell receptor beta chains in this list originate from one sample, sequenced in a study of shared clonotypes between healthy human individuals. Assay used: immunoSEQ multiplex PCR; TCRdb lists only in-frame clones, some missing. Counted here are about 190,000 clones, about 68% occurring once; the ten biggest clones make up 8% to 13%. Input material: memory CD4+ T cells sorted from blood. Subset: CD45RA-negative fraction. These receptors were taken from a man in his thirties or forties in good health.

This clone was observed a handful of times. The chain is built from TRBV6-5 and TRBJ2-1, with a tentative D call TRBD2 (6 bases). CDR1 is MNHEY, CDR2 SVGAGI, per germline. The CDR3 is 13 amino acids. Trimming took off 4 bases at V and 3 bases at J, with 7 bases between the two ends. CDR3: CASSLGLYNEQFF. DNA of the CDR3: TGTGCCAGCAGTTTGGGACTCTACAATGAGCAGTTCTTC.

The chain has TRBV6-5 and TRBJ2-1, with 7 positions matching TRBD1. The CDR3 totals 14 residues. Germline V gene sequence: CDR1 MNHEY, CDR2 SVGAGI. The V gene end was trimmed by 6 bases and the J gene end by 6 bases; junction bases not matched to a gene: 8. The CDR3 DNA reads TGTGCCAGCAGGCGGACAGGCCAGGGCAATGAGCAGTTCTTC. This sequence encodes CASRRTGQGNEQFF.

This clone was picked up one time. The CDR3 DNA reads as TGTGCCATCAGTGAGTCAAGGGGACTAGCGAAAAGGGGAGAGACCCAGTACTTC. It translates to CAISESRGLAKRGETQYF. The chain carries TRBV10-3 and TRBJ2-5, with TRBD2 identical over 10 bases. The CDR3 runs 18 residues. Losses at the gene ends were 0 bases for V and 4 bases for J; bases not matched to a gene: 11. Germline lookup yields CDR1 ENHRY and CDR2 SYGVKD.

The chain joins TRBV5-1 to TRBJ1-3; no definite D call. Between the trimmed V and J ends, which lost 4 bases and 1 base, there was a span of 12 bases. CDR3 length: 15 residues. Germline loops: CDR1 SGHRS, CDR2 YFSETQ. This chain's CDR3 is CASSLRGDSGNTIYF. The CDR3 bases are TGCGCCAGCAGCCTTCGCGGGGATTCTGGAAACACCATATATTTT.

This clone was seen only once. The chain uses TRBV5-1 and TRBJ2-7; 8 positions agree with TRBD1. Germline V gives CDR1 SGHRS, CDR2 YFSETQ. V trimming: 1 base; J trimming: 5 bases; junction bases outside the gene matches: 5. There are 14 residues in the CDR3. CDR3 DNA: TGCGCCAGCAGCTTGATGTCAGGGGGCGACGAGCAGTACTTC. Translated: CASSLMSGGDEQYF.

The chain has TRBV7-1 and TRBJ2-1, with D possibly matching TRBD1 (6 bases). TRBV7-1 is an ORF for which the function is uncertain. The CDR3 contains 16 residues. V gave up 5 bases and J gave up 7 bases, with 21 bases separating them. CDR3 nucleotides: TGTGCCAGCAGCGCGTACAGGGTGCGGGCCTTTAATGAGCAGTTCTTC. Its translation: CASSAYRVRAFNEQFF.

The genes are TRBV5-1 and TRBJ1-2; 7 bases fit TRBD1. The CDR3 contains 15 residues. Germline assignment: CDR1 SGHRS and CDR2 YFSETQ. Trimming took 5 bases from V and 3 from J; bases not matched to a gene: 10. The CDR3 here is CASRIAGTDDYGYTF. The CDR3, as DNA: TGCGCCAGCAGAATCGCCGGGACAGATGACTATGGCTACACCTTC.

This sequence joins TRBV5-8 and TRBJ2-5; 12 nucleotides match TRBD2. The germline gives CDR1 SGHTS, CDR2 YDEGEE. V dropped 3 bases and J dropped 2; count of bases not matched to a gene: 5. The CDR3 covers 16 residues. Here the CDR3 reads CASSSYGLAGQETQYF. The CDR3 DNA sequence: TGTGCCAGCAGCTCATACGGACTAGCGGGGCAAGAGACCCAGTACTTC.

The CDR3 reads CASSFDWETQYF. CDR3 DNA sequence: TGTGCCAGCAGCTTCGACTGGGAGACCCAGTACTTC. The chain couples TRBV7-9 to TRBJ2-5; D gene unclear. Germline-derived CDR1 and CDR2 are SEHNR and FQNEAQ (reference sequence). V was cut by 3 bases and J by 5 bases, with 7 bases left in between. This CDR3 spans 12 amino acids.

The gene calls are TRBV28 and TRBJ1-4; possible D gene TRBD1, 6 bases. Deletions cut 5 bases from V and 3 bases from J, with 13 bases between. CDR3 length: 15 amino acids. The germline CDR1 and CDR2 sequences are MDHEN and SYDVKM. CDR3: CASSPGVSSNEKLFF. The CDR3 region has the DNA TGTGCCAGCAGTCCAGGGGTTTCGTCTAATGAAAAACTGTTTTTT.

The chain recombines TRBV25-1 with TRBJ2-6; D uncertain. The germline CDR1 and CDR2 sequences are MGHDK and SYGVNS. Trimming removed 3 bases from V and 4 bases from J, with 4 bases in between. This CDR3 region has 13 residues. The chain's CDR3 is CASSETGANVLTF. The CDR3 nucleotides read TGTGCCAGCAGTGAGACAGGGGCCAACGTCCTGACTTTC. The full variable domain, its missing parts supplied by reference TRBV25-1 and TRBJ2-6, is EADIYQTPRYLVIGTGKKITLECSQTMGHDKMYWYQQDPGMELHLIHYSYGVNSTEKGDLSSESTVSRIRTEHFPLTLESARPSHTSQYLCASSETGANVLTFGAGSRLTVL.

The sample holds a few counts of this clone. V usage is TRBV9 and J usage is TRBJ2-7; a possible D gene is TRBD1 (5 bases). CDR3 length: 13 amino acids. Germline V gives CDR1 SGDLS, CDR2 YYNGEE. The V end was cut by 1 base, the J end by 5 bases, with 10 bases between. CDR3 protein: CASSVRGGHEQYF. For the CDR3, the DNA is TGTGCCAGCAGCGTAAGGGGTGGGCACGAGCAGTACTTC.

The rearrangement links TRBV2 to TRBJ2-1; 7 nucleotides align to TRBD2. CDR3 length: 13 residues. Germline trimming cut 8 bases from V and 8 bases from J; bases unmatched to any gene: 9. Germline CDR1 reads SNHLY; CDR2 reads FYNNEI. CDR3 sequence reads: CASGRTSRYEQFF. Written as DNA, the CDR3 is TGTGCCAGCGGCCGGACTAGTAGGTATGAGCAGTTCTTC.

V usage is TRBV27 and J usage is TRBJ2-7, with D perhaps TRBD1 or TRBD2 (5 bases each). The V end was cut by 2 bases, the J end by 3 bases, with 14 bases between. The germline V gene encodes CDR1 MNHEY and CDR2 SMNVEV (reference sequence). The CDR3 is 15 amino acids. In DNA, the CDR3 is TGTGCCAGCAGTTTAAGGTGGGGGTTTAGCTACGAGCAGTACTTC. This translates into CASSLRWGFSYEQYF.

The sample holds a few counts of this clone. Distinct nucleotide sequences in the sample also encode this CDR3. The chain couples TRBV2 to TRBJ2-7, with TRBD2 matching 8 bases. The CDR3 is 15 amino acids. The V segment lost 4 bases and the J segment 2 bases; nucleotides outside the gene matches: 7. Germline assignment: CDR1 SNHLY and CDR2 FYNNEI. CDR3 sequence: CASSVTSGGTYEQYF. CDR3 nucleotides: TGTGCCAGCAGTGTAACTAGCGGAGGTACCTACGAGCAGTACTTC.

The CDR3 loop is CAISESGDDTQYF. CDR3 nucleotides: TGTGCCATCAGTGAGTCTGGGGACGATACGCAGTATTTT. The chain links TRBV10-3 to TRBJ2-3; TRBD1 or TRBD2 may be the D gene (5 bases each). V lost 0 bases and J lost 6, with 7 bases in between. CDR3 size: 13 residues. Germline CDR1 ENHRY, CDR2 SYGVKD.

The chain couples TRBV5-6 to TRBJ2-4; TRBD1 or TRBD2 may be the D gene (5 bases each). The ends were cut back, 3 bases at V and 5 bases at J, with 9 bases in the middle. The CDR3 spans 13 residues. Germline V gene lookup returns CDR1 SGHDT and CDR2 YYEEEE. The CDR3 is CASSYGAENIQYF. CDR3 in DNA: TGTGCCAGCAGCTACGGGGCGGAAAACATTCAGTACTTC.

This rearrangement joins TRBV5-1 to TRBJ2-1; 8 positions match TRBD2. Germline V gives CDR1 SGHRS, CDR2 YFSETQ. The ends lost 3 bases at V and 0 bases at J; junction bases unmatched: 8. The CDR3 runs 17 residues. CDR3 in amino acids: CASSSSGRGTSYNEQFF. For the CDR3, the DNA is TGCGCCAGCAGCTCCAGCGGGAGAGGAACCTCCTACAATGAGCAGTTCTTC.

The rearrangement links TRBV6-1 to TRBJ2-1, with TRBD2 matching 9 bases. The CDR3 consists of 14 residues. From germline, CDR1 is MNHNS and CDR2 SASEGT. With V trimmed by 5 bases and J by 9 bases, 8 bases remained unmatched. CDR3 DNA: TGTGCCAGCAGTAATAGCGGGAGAAGTTTTGAGCAGTTCTTC. It translates to CASSNSGRSFEQFF.

On this clone: One end of the junction varies from germline; a read error may be responsible. The J gene is TRBJ1-2, the V gene TRBV11-2, with 7 positions matching TRBD1. The CDR3 loop spans 11 amino acids. CDR1 is SGHAT, CDR2 FQNNGV, per germline. The CDR3, as DNA: TGTGCCAGCAGCGACCGCTCCGGGACAGCTTTC. Translation gives CASSDRSGTAF.

The V call is TRBV29-1, the J call TRBJ2-1, with D perhaps TRBD1 (5 bases). Germline CDR1 is SQVTM and CDR2 is ANQGSEA. This CDR3 has 15 residues. Trimming pared 1 base from V and 4 bases from J, leaving 14 bases between. The CDR3 DNA reads as TGCAGCGTTGAAGTACGGAAGGGGTCTTACAATGAGCAGTTCTTC. This translates into CSVEVRKGSYNEQFF.

The chain has TRBV5-1 and TRBJ2-3; 7 positions match TRBD1. With 0 bases clipped from V and 2 bases from J, the junction kept 15 bases outside the gene matches. Germline V gene sequence: CDR1 SGHRS, CDR2 YFSETQ. CDR3 length: 19 residues. CDR3 nucleotide sequence: TGCGCCAGCAGCTTGGGCCCGTGGGCCCCGGGACAGACCACAGATACGCAGTATTTT. It translates to CASSLGPWAPGQTTDTQYF. Combining the CDR3 with reference TRBV5-1 and TRBJ2-3 gives the whole variable domain KAGVTQTPRYLIKTRGQQVTLSCSPISGHRSVSWYQQTPGQGLQFLFEYFSETQRNKGNFPGRFSGRQFSNSRSEMNVSTLELGDSALYLCASSLGPWAPGQTTDTQYFGPGTRLTVL.

The rearrangement joins TRBV4-3 to TRBJ1-2; perhaps TRBD1 as D (5 bases). V was clipped by 3 bases and J by 9 bases, with 17 bases between them. CDR3 length: 14 amino acids. CDR1 is LGHNA and CDR2 is YSLEER in the germline V gene. CDR3 nucleotides: TGCGCCAGCAGCCATTCCTCGGGACCCTCCAGCTACACCTTC. It encodes CASSHSSGPSSYTF.

The rearrangement joins TRBV28 to TRBJ2-5, with a tentative D call TRBD1 (5 bases). Trimming cost V 3 bases and J 4 bases, with 6 bases left between them. This CDR3 is 12 amino acids long. Per the germline V gene, CDR1 is MDHEN and CDR2 is SYDVKM. CDR3 coding DNA: TGTGCCAGCAGTTTCAGGGCAGAGACCCAGTACTTC. This gives the protein CASSFRAETQYF.

This chain uses TRBV28 with TRBJ1-4; 7 bases fit TRBD1. J was trimmed by 4 bases and V by 2 bases; bases with no gene match: 4. Germline V gene data show CDR1 as MDHEN and CDR2 as SYDVKM. The CDR3 totals 15 residues. CDR3 region: CASSLGGTVNEKLFF. DNA for the CDR3: TGTGCCAGCAGTTTAGGCGGGACAGTTAATGAAAAACTGTTTTTT.